This T cell receptor beta chain was profiled in a study of blood T cells in healthy people across ages. The authors ran a second PCR of about 7 to 11 cycles using a sample-barcoded 5' primer and a J-beta primer mix. One entry per CDR3 protein results from TCRdb running MiXCR on the 5' RACE reads. The sample contains 600,000 to 650,000 distinct CDR3 sequences, under 70% of which appear only once. The CDR3 is made up of 18 amino acids. The V segment lost 7 bases and the J segment 8 bases; nucleotides outside the gene matches: 19. From germline, CDR1 is MRHNA and CDR2 SNTAGT. The sequence was collected from a man in his sixties in good health. This chain connects TRBV6-4 to TRBJ2-1; 11 nucleotides line up with TRBD1. The source material was blood. The CDR3 region has the DNA TGTGCCAGCATGAGACTGTATTGGGGGACAGGGGGACAGGATGAGCAGTTCTTC. The encoded protein is CASMRLYWGTGGQDEQFF.